This TCR beta chain emerged from a study of CD8 T cells in Susac syndrome. Study as a whole: When blood was collected, patients with Susac syndrome were therapy-naive, were taking corticosteroids, or were receiving intravenous immunoglobulin alone.

Random hexamers were used to reverse transcribe roughly 0.5 to 1 ug of RNA. TCR beta CDR3 was amplified by immunoSEQ multiplex PCR. This amplification extended across 54 Vbeta and 13 Jbeta segments. A single record per CDR3 protein comes from TCRdb applying MiXCR to the immunoSEQ multiplex PCR reads. The data contain some 58,000 distinct CDR3 sequences, approximately 95% of them singletons. From blood CD8+ and CD4+ T cells, TCR beta sequences were generated. This CDR3 contains 13 residues. The V gene lost 3 bases and the J gene lost 2 bases, with 9 bases spanning the gap. The germline gives CDR1 SGDLS, CDR2 YYNGEE.

The sample taken for sequencing was CD8+ T cells from PBMCs. The chain employs TRBV9 and TRBJ2-7; D is undetermined. This TCR came from a human donor with Susac syndrome. CDR3 DNA: TGTGCCAGCAGCGCTGACGGAACCTACGAGCAGTACTTC. Amino acid sequence: CASSADGTYEQYF.